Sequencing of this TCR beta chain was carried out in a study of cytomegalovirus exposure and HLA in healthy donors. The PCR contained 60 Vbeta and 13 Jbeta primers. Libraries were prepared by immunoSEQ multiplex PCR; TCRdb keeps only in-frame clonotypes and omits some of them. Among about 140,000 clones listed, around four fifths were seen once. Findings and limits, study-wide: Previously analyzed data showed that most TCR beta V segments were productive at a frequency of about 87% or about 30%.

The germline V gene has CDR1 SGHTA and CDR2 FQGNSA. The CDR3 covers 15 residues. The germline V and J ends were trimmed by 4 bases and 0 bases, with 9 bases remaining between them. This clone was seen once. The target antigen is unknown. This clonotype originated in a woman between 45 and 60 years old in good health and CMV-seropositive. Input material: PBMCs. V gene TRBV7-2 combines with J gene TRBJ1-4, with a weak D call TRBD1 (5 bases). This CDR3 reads CASSSQGATNEKLFF. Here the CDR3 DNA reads TGTGCCAGCAGCTCACAAGGGGCAACTAATGAAAAACTGTTTTTT.